This T cell receptor (beta chain) appears in the sequencing data of a study of T cells in Graves' hyperthyroidism and ophthalmopathy. This clonotype was counted between two and nine times. Amplification targeted TCR beta CDR3 regions from RNA transcripts. The HTBI set primed first-round TCR CDR3 RT-PCR. TCRdb re-called the multiplex PCR reads through MiXCR, storing one row per CDR3 protein. The sample carries around 190,000 distinct CDR3 sequences, approximately 16% recorded once. This CDR3 has 13 amino acids. V lost 5 bases and J 0 bases, leaving 7 bases between the germline ends. In germline, CDR1 is LNHNV, CDR2 YYDKDF (reference sequence).

The specimen was blood. This receptor was identified in a woman aged 45-60 years with Graves' hyperthyroidism. This sequence joins TRBV15 and TRBJ1-2; D gene uncertain. CDR3: CATSAGTNYGYTF. Here the CDR3 DNA reads TGTGCCACCAGCGCAGGCACTAACTATGGCTACACCTTC.